This T cell receptor beta chain was found in a study of cytomegalovirus exposure and HLA in healthy donors. The germline CDR1 and CDR2 sequences are SGHNT and YENEEA. The CDR3 covers 15 residues. The V and J ends lost 5 bases and 2 bases, in that order; junction bases with no gene match: 8. The PCR made use of 60 Vbeta and 13 Jbeta primers. Profiling relied on immunoSEQ multiplex PCR, and the TCRdb table lists in-frame clones only, not all of them. Of 150,000 to 200,000 clones listed, around four fifths are singletons. The sequence came from a male donor in good health and CMV-seropositive. Sequencing input: PBMCs. The chain combines TRBV11-3 with TRBJ2-5; 7 positions agree with TRBD1. CDR3 coding DNA: TGTGCCAGCAGCCAGGGGACAGTCCCGCAAGAGACCCAGTACTTC. The encoded protein is CASSQGTVPQETQYF.